This TCR beta chain was sequenced in a study of T cell responses to AZD1222 COVID-19 vaccine. This CDR3 region has 15 residues. Germline V gene data show CDR1 as MDHEN and CDR2 as SYDVKM. Trimming took 6 bases from V and 8 from J; bases not matched to a gene: 12. Using immunoSEQ multiplex PCR, the repertoire was profiled, and TCRdb retains in-frame clones only, with some absent. The sample comprises approximately 170,000 clones, 80% to 90% of which are singletons, and 6.9% rests with the top ten. Worth noting for this clone: Antigen unknown.

Notes on the study in general: White British donors predominated, females outnumbered males, and clonal diversity was possibly underestimated. The number of AZD1222 recipients seropositive at baseline was only five or six. Nearly half of unique spike-specific TCRs reportedly avoided B.1.351 and B.1.1.7 mutated regions.

The sample was peripheral blood, taken on day 0 of AZD1222 vaccination. The rearrangement links TRBV28 to TRBJ1-4, with TRBD1 identical over 7 bases. This TCR was recovered from an adult in good health. CDR3 loop: CASSLTGSGREKLFF. The CDR3 bases are TGTGCCAGCAGCCTGACAGGGTCAGGGAGGGAAAAACTGTTTTTT.